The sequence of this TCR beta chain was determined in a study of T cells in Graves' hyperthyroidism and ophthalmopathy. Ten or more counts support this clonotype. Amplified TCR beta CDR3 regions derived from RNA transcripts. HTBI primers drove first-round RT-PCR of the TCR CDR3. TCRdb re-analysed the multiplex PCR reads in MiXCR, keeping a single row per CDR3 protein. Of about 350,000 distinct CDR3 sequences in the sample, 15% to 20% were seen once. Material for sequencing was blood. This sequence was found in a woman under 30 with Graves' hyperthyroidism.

CDR3 coding DNA: TGTGCCAGCAGTTTAGAGCCGGGGGCGGGCACTGAAGCTTTCTTT. It specifies CASSLEPGAGTEAFF. V is TRBV12-3 or TRBV12-4 and J is TRBJ1-1, with D maybe TRBD1 (6 bases). Trimming took 1 base from V and 4 from J, leaving 13 bases between them. The CDR3 totals 15 residues.